A selection of T cell receptor beta chains follows, all from one sample in a study of CD8 T cells in ankylosing spondylitis. TCRdb re-called the 5' RACE reads through MiXCR, storing one row per CDR3 protein. The sample yields over 700,000 distinct CDR3 sequences, around 20% seen once. The sequencing input was blood, either unsorted or a sorted T cell fraction (not recorded which). These receptors were taken from a male donor with ankylosing spondylitis. Each CDR3 is given with its conserved first and last residue. Each record gives: CDR3 length, V gene, CDR3 protein.

18,TRBV4-3,CASSQELGGTGNTGELFF
16,TRBV7-9,CASRPSSSGSTDTQYF
14,TRBV9,CASSVGGANTEAFF
16,TRBV12-3/TRBV12-4,CASSKSPGVGTGELFF
16,TRBV4-1,CASSQGGPGGYTEAFF
15,TRBV12-3/TRBV12-4,CASTLAGISYNEQFF
15,TRBV18,CASSPAGPKNNEQFF
17,TRBV20-1,CSALDASGMGAYNEQFF
16,TRBV12-3/TRBV12-4,CASSLKEGRDGETQYF
14,TRBV6-1,CASSPSDSTDTQYF
16,TRBV29-1,CSVEDLRSRDIYGYTF
13,TRBV4-1,CASSQAVAGELFF
18,TRBV11-2,CASSFRTSGRTSYNEQFF
14,TRBV28,CASSDGLVYNESVF
14,TRBV5-5,CASSAFRGGTEAFF
15,TRBV12-3/TRBV12-4,CASSLALPGLTEAFF
13,TRBV20-1,CSARADWQETQYF
17,TRBV7-6,CASSLGAGQGPGNTIYF
15,TRBV7-9,CASSEGLAGADTQYF
16,TRBV5-6,CASSLELAGGTGELFF
14,TRBV12-3/TRBV12-4,CASSLLGAGNTIYF
15,TRBV20-1,CSARDAATGVTEAFF
17,TRBV12-3/TRBV12-4,CASSPWGSGINTGELFF
15,TRBV9,CASSPGTTAYNEQFF
16,TRBV12-3/TRBV12-4,CASSESGTGEEDTQYF
13,TRBV10-3,CATSQGSNQPQHF
12,TRBV5-1,CASSSRENIQYF
14,TRBV29-1,CSVEDHRANYGYTF
14,TRBV5-5,CASSLGPPQETQYF
20,TRBV5-1,CASSLALVAGDNLRGETQYF
16,TRBV3-1,CASSQDPVPTSTEAFF
14,TRBV12-3/TRBV12-4,CASRPPQPNEKLFF
16,TRBV9,CASSVGAMQGADTQYF
15,TRBV7-2,CASSPNGAGGYEQYF
14,TRBV29-1,CSVELQGSGNTIYF
18,TRBV9,CASSVYPGGEGFSYEQYF
13,TRBV12-3/TRBV12-4,CASSVLGVYEQYF
12,TRBV20-1,CSAHKPNYGYTF
14,TRBV11-2,CASTPSTGGDGYTF
13,TRBV4-2,CASSQDIGNTIYF
17,TRBV10-3,CAISERQGTGVYNEQFF
13,TRBV4-1,CATSQGITETQYF
12,TRBV7-8,CASSQGLDEQYF
17,TRBV28,CASSSGLAGPSYNEQFF
17,TRBV7-6,CASSFQTPRDGTYGYTF
11,TRBV19,CASSIRETQYF
15,TRBV25-1,CASRRDQGANYGYTF
15,TRBV5-5,CASSGSAPSYNEQFF
16,TRBV6-2/TRBV6-3,CASSYLTSGRIYEQYF
18,TRBV15,CATSRDRASAGGQDTQYF
15,TRBV7-8,CASTTSGGAPETQYF
15,TRBV5-1,CASSLGTFSYNEQFF
14,TRBV12-3/TRBV12-4,CASSFGRQAYEQYF
15,TRBV5-1,CASSLEGAGGETQYF
18,TRBV12-3/TRBV12-4,CASSNLRFRTGKNEKLFF
15,TRBV7-2,CASSYLTGVVVEQYF
13,TRBV29-1,CSVPPGQGSEQFF
20,TRBV3-1,CASSQLPDRLEENSNEKLFF